This T cell receptor (beta chain) was sequenced during a study of CD8 T cells in ankylosing spondylitis. Study results and limitations: There were earlier reports of some motif variants in reactive arthritis synovial fluid and blood. Typical of ankylosing spondylitis blood, it appeared, was a TCR beta motif of under 10 highly homologous variants.

This clonotype appeared many times. The antigen remains unidentified. Trimming shortened V by 2 bases and J by 0 bases, and 5 bases separated the two germline ends. Germline lookup yields CDR1 DFQATT and CDR2 SNEGSKA (reference sequence). The CDR3 extends over 12 amino acids. In TCRdb, the 5' RACE reads were re-called with MiXCR into one record per CDR3 protein. The sample lists 150,000 or so distinct CDR3 sequences; roughly 30% were seen once. Specimen: synovial fluid, either unsorted or a sorted T cell fraction (not recorded which). The receptor's source is a male donor with ankylosing spondylitis. J is TRBJ2-7 and V is TRBV20-1; D is perhaps TRBD2 (5 bases). This CDR3 reads CSARTSSYEQYF. CDR3 coding DNA: TGCAGTGCTAGAACTAGCTCCTACGAGCAGTACTTC.